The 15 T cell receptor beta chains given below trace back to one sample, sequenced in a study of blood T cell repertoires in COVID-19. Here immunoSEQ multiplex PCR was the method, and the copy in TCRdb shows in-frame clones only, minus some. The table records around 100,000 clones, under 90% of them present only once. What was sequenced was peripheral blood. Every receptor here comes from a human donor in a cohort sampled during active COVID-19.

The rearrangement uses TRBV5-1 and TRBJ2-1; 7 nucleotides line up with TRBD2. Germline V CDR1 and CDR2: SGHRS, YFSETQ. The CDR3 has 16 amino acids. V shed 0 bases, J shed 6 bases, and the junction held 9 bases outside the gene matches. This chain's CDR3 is CASSLAEIKRGNEQFF. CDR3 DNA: TGCGCCAGCAGCTTGGCCGAGATAAAGCGGGGCAATGAGCAGTTCTTC.

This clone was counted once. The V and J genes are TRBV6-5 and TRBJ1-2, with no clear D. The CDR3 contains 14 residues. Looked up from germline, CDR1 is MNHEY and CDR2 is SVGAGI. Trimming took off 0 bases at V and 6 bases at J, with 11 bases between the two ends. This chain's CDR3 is CASSYSPGPDGYTF. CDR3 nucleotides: TGTGCCAGCAGTTACTCACCTGGTCCGGATGGCTACACCTTC.

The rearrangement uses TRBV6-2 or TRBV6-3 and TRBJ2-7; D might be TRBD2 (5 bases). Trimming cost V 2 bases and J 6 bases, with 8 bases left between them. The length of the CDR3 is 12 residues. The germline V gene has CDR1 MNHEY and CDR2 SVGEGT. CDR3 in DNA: TGTGCCAGCAGTTACGGAGGTTCCGAGCAGTACTTC. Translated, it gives CASSYGGSEQYF.

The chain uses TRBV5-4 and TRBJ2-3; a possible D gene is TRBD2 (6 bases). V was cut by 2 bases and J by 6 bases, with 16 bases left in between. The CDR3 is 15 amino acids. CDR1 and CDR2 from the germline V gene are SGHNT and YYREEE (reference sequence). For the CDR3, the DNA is TGTGCCAGCAGCTTTAGTGGAGTAGCGGCGGATACGCAGTATTTT. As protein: CASSFSGVAADTQYF.

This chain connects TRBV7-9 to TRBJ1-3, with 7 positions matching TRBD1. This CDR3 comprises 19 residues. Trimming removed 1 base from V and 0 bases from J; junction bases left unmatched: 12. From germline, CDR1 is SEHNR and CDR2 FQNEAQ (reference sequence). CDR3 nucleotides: TGTGCCAGCAGCTTAGGGTTAGGGACAGAGCCGCTCTCTGGAAACACCATATATTTT. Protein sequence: CASSLGLGTEPLSGNTIYF.

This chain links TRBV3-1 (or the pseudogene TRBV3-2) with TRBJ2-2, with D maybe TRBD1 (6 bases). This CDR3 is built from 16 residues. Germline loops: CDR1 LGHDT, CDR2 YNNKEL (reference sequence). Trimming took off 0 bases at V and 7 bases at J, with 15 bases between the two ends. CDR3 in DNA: TGTGCCAGCAGCCAAGATCCAGGACAGTTGGACGGGGAGCTGTTTTTT. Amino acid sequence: CASSQDPGQLDGELFF.

CDR3: CASSGGTNTEAFF. CDR3 nucleotide sequence: TGTGCCAGCTCAGGGGGGACAAACACTGAAGCTTTCTTT. This sequence joins TRBV7-9 and TRBJ1-1, with 7 bases lining up with TRBD1. The trim removed 8 bases at V and 2 bases at J, leaving 5 bases unmatched. The CDR3 sequence is 13 residues long. Per germline, CDR1 SEHNR and CDR2 FQNEAQ (reference sequence). The complete variable domain, with remaining parts taken from reference TRBV7-9 and TRBJ1-1, reads DTGVSQNPRHKITKRGQNVTFRCDPISEHNRLYWYRQTLGQGPEFLTYFQNEAQLEKSRLLSDRFSAERPKGSFSTLEIQRTEQGDSAMYLCASSGGTNTEAFFGQGTRLTVV.

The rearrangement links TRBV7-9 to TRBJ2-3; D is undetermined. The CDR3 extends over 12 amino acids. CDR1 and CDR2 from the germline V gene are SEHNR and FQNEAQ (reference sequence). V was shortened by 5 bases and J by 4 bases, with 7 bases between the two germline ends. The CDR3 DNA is TGTGCCAGCAGCCCAAACTCAGATACGCAGTATTTT. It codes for CASSPNSDTQYF.

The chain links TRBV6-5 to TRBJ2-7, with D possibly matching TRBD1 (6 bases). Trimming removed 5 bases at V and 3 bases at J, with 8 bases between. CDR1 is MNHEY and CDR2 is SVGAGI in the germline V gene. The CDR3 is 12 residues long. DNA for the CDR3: TGTGCCAGCAGTACGACAGGCTACGAGCAGTACTTC. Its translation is CASSTTGYEQYF.

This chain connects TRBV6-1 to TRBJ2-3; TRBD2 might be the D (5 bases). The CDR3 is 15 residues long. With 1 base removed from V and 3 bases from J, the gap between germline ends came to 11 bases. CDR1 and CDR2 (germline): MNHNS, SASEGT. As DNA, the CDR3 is TGTGCCAGCAGTGAAGGTCTAGCAAGGACAGATACGCAGTATTTT. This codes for CASSEGLARTDTQYF.

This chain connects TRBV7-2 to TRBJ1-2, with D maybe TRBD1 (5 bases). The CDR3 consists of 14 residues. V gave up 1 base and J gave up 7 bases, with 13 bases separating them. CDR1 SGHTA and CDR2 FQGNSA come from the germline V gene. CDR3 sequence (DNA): TGTGCCAGCAGCTTAGATCCGTCGGGGGGTGGCTACACCTTC. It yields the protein CASSLDPSGGGYTF.

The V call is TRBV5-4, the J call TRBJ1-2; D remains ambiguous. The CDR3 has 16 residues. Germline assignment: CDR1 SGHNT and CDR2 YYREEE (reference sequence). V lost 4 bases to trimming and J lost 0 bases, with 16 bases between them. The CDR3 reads CASSLPTGNANYGYTF. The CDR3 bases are TGTGCCAGCAGCCTCCCCACGGGGAATGCTAACTATGGCTACACCTTC.

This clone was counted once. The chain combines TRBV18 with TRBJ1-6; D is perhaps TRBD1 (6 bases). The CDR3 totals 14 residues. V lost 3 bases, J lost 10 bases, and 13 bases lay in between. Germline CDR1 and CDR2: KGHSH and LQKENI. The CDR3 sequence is CASSPTGGMSPLHF. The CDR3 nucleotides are TGTGCCAGCTCACCGACAGGCGGTATGTCACCCCTCCACTTT.

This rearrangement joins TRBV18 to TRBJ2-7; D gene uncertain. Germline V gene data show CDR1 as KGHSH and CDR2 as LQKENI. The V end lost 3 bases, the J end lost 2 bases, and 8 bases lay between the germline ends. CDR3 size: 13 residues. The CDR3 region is CASSPLSAYEQYF. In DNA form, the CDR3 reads TGTGCCAGCTCACCCCTATCCGCCTACGAGCAGTACTTC.

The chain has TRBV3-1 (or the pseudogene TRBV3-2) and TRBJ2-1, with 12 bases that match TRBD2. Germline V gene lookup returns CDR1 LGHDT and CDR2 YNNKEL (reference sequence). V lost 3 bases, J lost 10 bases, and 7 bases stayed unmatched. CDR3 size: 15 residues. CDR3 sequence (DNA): TGTGCCAGCAGCCACCCTAGCGGGGGGGCCCAGGAGCAGTTCTTC. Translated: CASSHPSGGAQEQFF.